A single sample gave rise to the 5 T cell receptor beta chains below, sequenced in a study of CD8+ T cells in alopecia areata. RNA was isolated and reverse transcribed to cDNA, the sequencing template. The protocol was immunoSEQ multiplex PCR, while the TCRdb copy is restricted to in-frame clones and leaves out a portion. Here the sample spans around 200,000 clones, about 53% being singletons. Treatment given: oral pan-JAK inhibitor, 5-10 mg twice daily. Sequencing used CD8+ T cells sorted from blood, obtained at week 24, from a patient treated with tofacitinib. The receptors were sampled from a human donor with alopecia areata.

This CDR3 reads CASSEKDGQRGPQETQYF. The DNA for the CDR3 is TGTGCCAGCAGTGAAAAGGACGGGCAGCGGGGCCCCCAAGAGACCCAGTACTTC. This rearrangement joins TRBV6-1 to TRBJ2-5; 7 bases align to TRBD2. CDR3 length: 18 residues. V was pared by 2 bases and J by 1 base, with 13 bases of the junction left unmatched. Looked up from germline, CDR1 is MNHNS and CDR2 is SASEGT.

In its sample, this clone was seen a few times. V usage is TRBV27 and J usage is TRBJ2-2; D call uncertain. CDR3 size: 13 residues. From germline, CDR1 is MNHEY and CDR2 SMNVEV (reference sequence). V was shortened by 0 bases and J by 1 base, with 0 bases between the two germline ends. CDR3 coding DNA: TGTGCCAGCAGTTTATCGAACACCGGGGAGCTGTTTTTT. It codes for CASSLSNTGELFF.

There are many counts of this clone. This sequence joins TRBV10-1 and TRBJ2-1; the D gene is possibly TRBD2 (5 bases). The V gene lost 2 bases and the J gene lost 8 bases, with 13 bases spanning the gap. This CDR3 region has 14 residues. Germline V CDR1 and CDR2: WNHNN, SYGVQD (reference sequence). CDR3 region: CASSERERWDEQFF. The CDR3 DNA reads TGCGCCAGCAGTGAGAGGGAGCGGTGGGATGAGCAGTTCTTC.

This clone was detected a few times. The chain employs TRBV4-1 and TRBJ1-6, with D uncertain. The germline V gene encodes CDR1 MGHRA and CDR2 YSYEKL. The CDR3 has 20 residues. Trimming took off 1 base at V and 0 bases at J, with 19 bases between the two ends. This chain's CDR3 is CASSQVLRQILSSYNSPLHF. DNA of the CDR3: TGCGCCAGCAGCCAAGTCCTACGGCAGATTCTGAGCTCCTATAATTCACCCCTCCACTTT.

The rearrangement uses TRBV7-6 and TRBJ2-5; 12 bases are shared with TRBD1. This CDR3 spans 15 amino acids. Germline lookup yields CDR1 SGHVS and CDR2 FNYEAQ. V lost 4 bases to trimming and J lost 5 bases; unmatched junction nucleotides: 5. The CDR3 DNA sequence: TGTGCCAGCAGCTCGGGACAGGGGGCGTTCGAGACCCAGTACTTC. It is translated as CASSSGQGAFETQYF. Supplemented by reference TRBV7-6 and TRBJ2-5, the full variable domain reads GAGVSQSPRYKVTKRGQDVALRCDPISGHVSLYWYRQALGQGPEFLTYFNYEAQQDKSGLPNDRFSAERPEGSISTLTIQRTEQRDSAMYRCASSSGQGAFETQYFGPGTRLLVL.